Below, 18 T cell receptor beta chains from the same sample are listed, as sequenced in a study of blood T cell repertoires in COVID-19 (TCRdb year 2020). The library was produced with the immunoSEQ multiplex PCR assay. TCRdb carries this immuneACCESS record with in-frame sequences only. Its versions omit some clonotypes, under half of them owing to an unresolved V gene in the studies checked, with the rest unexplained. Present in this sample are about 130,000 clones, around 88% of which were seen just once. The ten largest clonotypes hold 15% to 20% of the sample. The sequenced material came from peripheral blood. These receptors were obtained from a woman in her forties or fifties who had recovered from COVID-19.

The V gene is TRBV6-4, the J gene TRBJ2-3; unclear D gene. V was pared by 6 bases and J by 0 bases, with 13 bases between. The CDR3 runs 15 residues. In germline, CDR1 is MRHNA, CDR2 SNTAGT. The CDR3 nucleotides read TGTGCCAGCAGACCGTTCCCGACAAGCACAGATACGCAGTATTTT. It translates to CASRPFPTSTDTQYF.

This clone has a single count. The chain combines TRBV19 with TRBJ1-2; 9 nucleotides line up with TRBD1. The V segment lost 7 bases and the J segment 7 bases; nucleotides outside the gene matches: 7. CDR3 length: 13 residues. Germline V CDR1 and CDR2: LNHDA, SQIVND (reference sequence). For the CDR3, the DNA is TGTGCCAGTAAGGGACAGGGCAAGAGTGGCTACACCTTC. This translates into CASKGQGKSGYTF.

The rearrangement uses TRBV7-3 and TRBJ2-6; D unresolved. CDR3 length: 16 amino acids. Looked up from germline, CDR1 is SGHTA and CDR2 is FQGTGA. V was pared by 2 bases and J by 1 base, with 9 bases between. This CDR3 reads CASSLYRSSGANVLTF. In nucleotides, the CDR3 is TGTGCCAGCAGCTTATATAGATCATCTGGGGCCAACGTCCTGACTTTC.

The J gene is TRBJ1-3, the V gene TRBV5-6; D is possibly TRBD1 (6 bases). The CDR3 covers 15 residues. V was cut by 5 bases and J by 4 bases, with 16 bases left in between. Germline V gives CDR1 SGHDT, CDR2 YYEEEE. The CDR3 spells CASSLMGAKGNTIYF. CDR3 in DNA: TGTGCCAGCAGTTTGATGGGGGCGAAAGGAAACACCATATATTTT. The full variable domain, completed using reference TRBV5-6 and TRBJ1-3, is DAGVTQSPTHLIKTRGQQVTLRCSPKSGHDTVSWYQQALGQGPQFIFQYYEEEERQRGNFPDRFSGHQFPNYSSELNVNALLLGDSALYLCASSLMGAKGNTIYFGEGSWLTVV.

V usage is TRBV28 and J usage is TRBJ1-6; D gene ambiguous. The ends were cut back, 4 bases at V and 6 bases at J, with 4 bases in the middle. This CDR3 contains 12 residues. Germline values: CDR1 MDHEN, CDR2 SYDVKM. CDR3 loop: CASSSGNSPLHF. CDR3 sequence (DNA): TGTGCCAGCAGTTCCGGTAATTCACCCCTCCACTTT.

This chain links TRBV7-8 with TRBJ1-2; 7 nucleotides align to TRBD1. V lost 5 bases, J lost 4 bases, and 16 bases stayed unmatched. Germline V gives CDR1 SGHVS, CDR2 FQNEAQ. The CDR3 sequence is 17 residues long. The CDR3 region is CASSLRVIGTELYGYTF. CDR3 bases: TGTGCCAGCAGCCTGAGGGTGATCGGGACAGAACTCTATGGCTACACCTTC.

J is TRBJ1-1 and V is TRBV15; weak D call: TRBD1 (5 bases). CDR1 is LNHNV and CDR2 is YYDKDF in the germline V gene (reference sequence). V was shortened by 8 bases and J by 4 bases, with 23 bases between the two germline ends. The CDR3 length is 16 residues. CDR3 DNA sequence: TGTGCCACCGGGTTGGGGGGATTAGGGTCACGCACTGAAGCTTTCTTT. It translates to CATGLGGLGSRTEAFF.

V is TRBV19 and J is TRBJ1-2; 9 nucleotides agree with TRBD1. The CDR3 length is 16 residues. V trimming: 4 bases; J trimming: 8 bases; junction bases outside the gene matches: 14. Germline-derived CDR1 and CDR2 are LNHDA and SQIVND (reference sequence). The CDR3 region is CASSKDGTGLRRGYTF. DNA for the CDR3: TGTGCCAGTAGTAAAGACGGGACAGGGCTACGTCGGGGCTACACCTTC.

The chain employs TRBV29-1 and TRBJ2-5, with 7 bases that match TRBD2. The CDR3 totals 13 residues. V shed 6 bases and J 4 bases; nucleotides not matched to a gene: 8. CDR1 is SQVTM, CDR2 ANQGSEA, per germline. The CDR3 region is CSVPRGGVETQYF. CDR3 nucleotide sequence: TGCAGCGTCCCAAGGGGAGGGGTAGAGACCCAGTACTTC.

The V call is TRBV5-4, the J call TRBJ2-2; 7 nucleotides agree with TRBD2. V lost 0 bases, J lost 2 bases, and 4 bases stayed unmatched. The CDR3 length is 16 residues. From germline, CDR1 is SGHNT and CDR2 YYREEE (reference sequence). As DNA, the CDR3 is TGTGCCAGCAGCTTGGGGGGCGGGAGCAACACCGGGGAGCTGTTTTTT. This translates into CASSLGGGSNTGELFF.

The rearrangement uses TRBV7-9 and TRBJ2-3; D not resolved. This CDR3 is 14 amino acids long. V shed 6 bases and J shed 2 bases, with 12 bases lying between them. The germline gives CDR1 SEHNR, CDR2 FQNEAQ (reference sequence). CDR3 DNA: TGTGCCAGCAGACTACGTCCATCCACAGATACGCAGTATTTT. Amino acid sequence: CASRLRPSTDTQYF.

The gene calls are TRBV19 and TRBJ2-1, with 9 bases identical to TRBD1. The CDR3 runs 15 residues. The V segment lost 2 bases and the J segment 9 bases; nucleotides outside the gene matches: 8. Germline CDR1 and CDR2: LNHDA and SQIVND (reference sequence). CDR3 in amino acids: CASSILGQGFSEQFF. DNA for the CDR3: TGTGCCAGTAGTATACTAGGACAGGGGTTCTCTGAGCAGTTCTTC. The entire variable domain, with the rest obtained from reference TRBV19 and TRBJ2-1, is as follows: DGGITQSPKYLFRKEGQNVTLSCEQNLNHDAMYWYRQDPGQGLRLIYYSQIVNDFQKGDIAEGYSVSREKKESFPLTVTSAQKNPTAFYLCASSILGQGFSEQFFGPGTRLTVL.

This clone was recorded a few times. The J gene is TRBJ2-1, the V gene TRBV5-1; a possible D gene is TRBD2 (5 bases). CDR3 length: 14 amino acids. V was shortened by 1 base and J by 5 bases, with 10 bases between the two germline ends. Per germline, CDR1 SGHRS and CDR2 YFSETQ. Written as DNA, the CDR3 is TGCGCCAGCAGCTTGTATCCAGCGGACAATGAGCAGTTCTTC. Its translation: CASSLYPADNEQFF.

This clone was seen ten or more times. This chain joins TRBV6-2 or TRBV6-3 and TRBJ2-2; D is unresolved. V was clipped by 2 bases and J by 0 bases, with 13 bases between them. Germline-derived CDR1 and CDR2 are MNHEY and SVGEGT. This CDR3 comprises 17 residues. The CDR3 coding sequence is TGTGCCAGCAGTTACAGTGGAGTTAACGCGAACACCGGGGAGCTGTTTTTT. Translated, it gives CASSYSGVNANTGELFF.

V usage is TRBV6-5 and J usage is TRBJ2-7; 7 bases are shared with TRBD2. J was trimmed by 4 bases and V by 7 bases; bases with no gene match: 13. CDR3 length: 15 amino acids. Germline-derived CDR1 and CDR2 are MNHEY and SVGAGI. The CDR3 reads CASNSGPVGGYEQYF. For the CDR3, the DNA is TGTGCCAGCAACTCAGGGCCTGTGGGAGGGTACGAGCAGTACTTC.

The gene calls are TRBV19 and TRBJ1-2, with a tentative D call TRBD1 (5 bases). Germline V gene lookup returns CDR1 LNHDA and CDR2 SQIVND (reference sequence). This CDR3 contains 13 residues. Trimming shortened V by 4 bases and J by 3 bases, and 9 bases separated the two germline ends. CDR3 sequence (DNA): TGTGCCAGTAGTAAGGACATGGACTATGGCTACACCTTC. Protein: CASSKDMDYGYTF.

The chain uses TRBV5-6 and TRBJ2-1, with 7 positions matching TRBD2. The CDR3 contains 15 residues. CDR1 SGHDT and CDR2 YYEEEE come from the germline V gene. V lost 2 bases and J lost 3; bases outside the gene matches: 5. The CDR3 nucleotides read TGTGCCAGCAGCTTATCCAGCGGGGTCTACAATGAGCAGTTCTTC. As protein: CASSLSSGVYNEQFF.

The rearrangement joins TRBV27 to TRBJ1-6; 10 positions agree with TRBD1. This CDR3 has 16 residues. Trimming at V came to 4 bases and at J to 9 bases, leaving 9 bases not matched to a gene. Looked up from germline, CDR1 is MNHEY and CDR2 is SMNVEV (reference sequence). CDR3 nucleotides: TGTGCCAGCAGTTCATTCCGGGACAGGGGAGCTTCACCCCTCCACTTT. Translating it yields CASSSFRDRGASPLHF.